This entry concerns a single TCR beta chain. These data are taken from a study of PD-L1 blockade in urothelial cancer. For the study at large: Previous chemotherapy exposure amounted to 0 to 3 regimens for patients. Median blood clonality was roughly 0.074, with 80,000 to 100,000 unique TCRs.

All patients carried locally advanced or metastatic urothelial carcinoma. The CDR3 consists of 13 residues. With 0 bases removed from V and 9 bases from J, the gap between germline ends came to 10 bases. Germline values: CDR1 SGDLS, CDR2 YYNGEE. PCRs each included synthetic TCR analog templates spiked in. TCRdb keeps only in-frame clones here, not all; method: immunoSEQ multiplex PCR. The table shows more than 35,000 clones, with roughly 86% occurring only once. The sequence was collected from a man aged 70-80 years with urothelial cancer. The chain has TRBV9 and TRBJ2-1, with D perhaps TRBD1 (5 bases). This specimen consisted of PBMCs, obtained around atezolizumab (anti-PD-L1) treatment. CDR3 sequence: CASSVVGQGEQFF. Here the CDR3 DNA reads TGTGCCAGCAGCGTAGTAGGGCAGGGTGAGCAGTTCTTC.